The 14 T cell receptor beta chains in this list originate from one sample, sequenced in a study of cytomegalovirus exposure and HLA in healthy donors. The study ran its PCR with 60 Vbeta and 13 Jbeta primers. The protocol was immunoSEQ multiplex PCR, while the TCRdb copy is restricted to in-frame clones and leaves out a portion. The sample carries over 200,000 clones, 70% to 80% recorded once. Sequencing used PBMCs. These receptors were obtained from a male donor in good health and CMV-seronegative.

The chain joins TRBV5-6 to TRBJ2-7; possibly TRBD2 for D (7 bases). V was clipped by 3 bases and J by 7 bases, with 14 bases between them. The CDR3 has 13 amino acids. Germline CDR1 reads SGHDT; CDR2 reads YYEEEE. In nucleotides, the CDR3 is TGTGCCAGCAGCTCCGGGGGGCCCGGAGAGCAGTACTTC. It yields the protein CASSSGGPGEQYF.

The chain is built from TRBV2 and TRBJ2-5, with D unresolved. The V end lost 6 bases, the J end lost 5 bases, and 7 bases lay between the germline ends. Germline V gene sequence: CDR1 SNHLY, CDR2 FYNNEI. The CDR3 is 11 residues long. The CDR3 spells CASRVEETQYF. In nucleotides, the CDR3 is TGTGCCAGCAGGGTGGAGGAGACCCAGTACTTC.

The chain joins TRBV5-1 to TRBJ1-1; 9 nucleotides align to TRBD1. Germline V CDR1 and CDR2: SGHRS, YFSETQ. V lost 4 bases and J lost 2; bases outside the gene matches: 9. The CDR3 is made up of 16 amino acids. CDR3 sequence reads: CASSQNPGQGNTEAFF. In DNA, the CDR3 is TGCGCCAGCAGCCAAAACCCGGGACAGGGAAACACTGAAGCTTTCTTT.

The count of this clone is one. The V gene is TRBV5-4, the J gene TRBJ1-5, with 7 bases fitting TRBD1. The CDR3 consists of 14 residues. The V and J ends lost 2 bases and 7 bases, in that order; junction bases with no gene match: 6. Germline CDR1 is SGHNT and CDR2 is YYREEE (reference sequence). The CDR3 loop reads CASSFEGGGQPQHF. The CDR3 nucleotides are TGTGCCAGCAGCTTTGAAGGGGGCGGACAGCCCCAGCATTTT.

The rearrangement joins TRBV4-2 to TRBJ2-5, with TRBD2 matching over 9 bases. The CDR3 totals 17 residues. V dropped 1 base and J dropped 1; count of bases not matched to a gene: 7. CDR1 is LGHNA and CDR2 is YNFKEQ in the germline V gene. In nucleotides, the CDR3 is TGTGCCAGCAGCCAAGCATCAGCGGGAGGCCCCCAAGAGACCCAGTACTTC. It specifies CASSQASAGGPQETQYF.

The chain recombines TRBV21-1 with TRBJ1-2. TRBV21-1 is annotated as a pseudogene. The CDR3 loop spans 14 amino acids. The CDR3 reads CASSKARINYGYTF. The CDR3 bases are TGTGCCAGCAGCAAAGCGCGGATTAACTATGGCTACACCTTC.

V usage is TRBV23-1 and J usage is TRBJ2-7; 10 bases align to TRBD1. TRBV23-1 is an ORF, with its function uncertain. The CDR3 consists of 15 residues. After removal of 1 base from V and 6 bases from J, the junction contained 6 bases not matched to a gene. The CDR3 region is CASSQLTGGPLEQYF. The CDR3 nucleotides are TGCGCCAGCAGTCAATTGACAGGGGGCCCCCTCGAGCAGTACTTC.

This chain uses TRBV5-4 with TRBJ1-6, with 9 bases that match TRBD1. From germline, CDR1 is SGHNT and CDR2 YYREEE (reference sequence). The CDR3 sequence is 15 residues long. The V and J ends lost 4 bases and 7 bases, in that order; junction bases with no gene match: 6. The CDR3 DNA follows: TGTGCCAGCAGCACCCGGACAGGGGAAAATTCACCCCTCCACTTT. Its protein product is CASSTRTGENSPLHF.

This sequence joins TRBV27 and TRBJ1-3; D may be TRBD1 (5 bases). In germline, CDR1 is MNHEY, CDR2 SMNVEV (reference sequence). V gave up 2 bases and J gave up 1 base, with 9 bases separating them. The CDR3 contains 15 residues. The CDR3: CASSLGEGSGNTIYF. CDR3 DNA: TGTGCCAGCAGTTTAGGGGAGGGGTCTGGAAACACCATATATTTT.

Comment on this clone: At one of its ends the junction is not consistent with the germline gene, which may arise from a read error. This chain uses TRBV7-9 with TRBJ2-7; 7 bases match TRBD2. Germline CDR1 reads SEHNR; CDR2 reads FQNEAQ (reference sequence). CDR3 size: 18 residues. CDR3 bases: TGTTCCAGCAGCTTAGCGTGGGATAGGGAGGGGAGCTCCTACGAGCAGTACTTC. Encoded protein: CSSSLAWDREGSSYEQYF.

CDR3 sequence: CASRSGTENEKLFF. In nucleotides, the CDR3 is TGTGCCAGCAGATCCGGGACAGAGAATGAAAAACTGTTTTTT. The chain joins TRBV28 to TRBJ1-4; TRBD1 aligns across 7 bases. V gave up 6 bases and J gave up 5 bases; unmatched junction bases: 6. The CDR3 is made up of 14 amino acids. The germline V gene has CDR1 MDHEN and CDR2 SYDVKM.

This chain uses TRBV29-1 with TRBJ2-1; 7 bases line up with TRBD2. Germline values: CDR1 SQVTM, CDR2 ANQGSEA. The CDR3 spans 15 residues. The ends lost 0 bases at V and 9 bases at J; junction bases unmatched: 11. The CDR3 sequence is CSVEEHWTSHGEQFF. DNA of the CDR3: TGCAGCGTTGAAGAACATTGGACTAGTCACGGTGAGCAGTTCTTC.

V and J are TRBV9 and TRBJ2-2; TRBD1 matches at 10 bases. J gave up 5 bases and V 0 bases, and 4 bases lay outside the gene matches. This CDR3 is built from 16 residues. Germline V CDR1 and CDR2: SGDLS, YYNGEE. This CDR3 is CASSVEGTGVTGELFF. CDR3 bases: TGTGCCAGCAGCGTAGAAGGGACAGGGGTAACCGGGGAGCTGTTTTTT.

CDR3 DNA: TGTGCCAGCCAATGGGGGACAGGGTTGAACACTGAAGCTTTCTTT. Amino acids: CASQWGTGLNTEAFF. The chain is built from TRBV6-1 and TRBJ1-1; 9 nucleotides match TRBD1. The CDR3 spans 15 residues. V dropped 8 bases and J dropped 0; count of bases not matched to a gene: 7. Looked up from germline, CDR1 is MNHNS and CDR2 is SASEGT.